A selection of T cell receptor beta chains follows, all from one sample in a study of cytomegalovirus exposure and HLA in healthy donors. Measured with immunoSEQ multiplex PCR; TCRdb has only the in-frame clones, and not every one. The sample lists under 100,000 clones; about 95% were seen once. The sequencing sample was made of PBMCs. The receptor source for this set is a woman younger than 30 in good health and CMV-seronegative. CDR3s include the opening cysteine and the closing phenylalanine or tryptophan. Each record gives: V gene, clone size, J gene, D gene, CDR3 DNA, CDR3 protein. D genes are given only for firm matches. Part of the rows lack a size; the others show once, few, many or a class for expanded clones.

v_gene: TRBV18; abundance: .; j_gene: TRBJ2-7; d_gene: .; CDR3nt: TGTGCCAGCTCACCACCGGAGGGCGAGCAGTACTTC; CDR3aa: CASSPPEGEQYF
v_gene: TRBV7-6; abundance: .; j_gene: TRBJ2-1; d_gene: TRBD1; CDR3nt: TGTGCCAGCAGCTTAATGTTGGGGGCCGACAGGGGTTCATACAATGAGCAGTTCTTC; CDR3aa: CASSLMLGADRGSYNEQFF
v_gene: TRBV5-4; abundance: .; j_gene: TRBJ2-3; d_gene: TRBD2; CDR3nt: TGTGCCAGCAGCTTGGAGGCGGGAGGGCTCACAGATACGCAGTATTTT; CDR3aa: CASSLEAGGLTDTQYF
v_gene: TRBV12-5; abundance: .; j_gene: TRBJ2-3; d_gene: .; CDR3nt: TGTGCTAGTGGTTTCGGCTCGACTGCCACAGATACGCAGTATTTT; CDR3aa: CASGFGSTATDTQYF
v_gene: TRBV5-1; abundance: .; j_gene: TRBJ1-1; d_gene: TRBD1; CDR3nt: TGCGCCAGCAGCGTCTGGACAGGGGGCACTGAAGCTTTCTTT; CDR3aa: CASSVWTGGTEAFF
v_gene: TRBV9; abundance: .; j_gene: TRBJ1-4; d_gene: .; CDR3nt: TGTGCCAGCAGCTCGGGACTTTTATCCGGCTTTGAAAAACTGTTTTTT; CDR3aa: CASSSGLLSGFEKLFF
v_gene: TRBV5-1; abundance: once; j_gene: TRBJ2-5; d_gene: .; CDR3nt: TGCGCCAGCAGGGAACTAGCAGGGAATGGATTAGAGACCCAGTACTTC; CDR3aa: CASRELAGNGLETQYF
v_gene: TRBV6-1; abundance: .; j_gene: TRBJ2-5; d_gene: .; CDR3nt: TGTGCCAGCAGTCACGGGGAGACCCAGTACTTC; CDR3aa: CASSHGETQYF
v_gene: TRBV5-5; abundance: once; j_gene: TRBJ1-1; d_gene: .; CDR3nt: TGTGCCAGCAGCATCTCATTGGGGGCCAGCAGAACTGAAGCTTTCTTT; CDR3aa: CASSISLGASRTEAFF
v_gene: TRBV18; abundance: .; j_gene: TRBJ1-5; d_gene: .; CDR3nt: TGTGCCAGCTCACCCTTCGACACTAATCAGCCCCAGCATTTT; CDR3aa: CASSPFDTNQPQHF
v_gene: TRBV6-5; abundance: .; j_gene: TRBJ1-1; d_gene: TRBD1; CDR3nt: TGTGCCAGCAGTTACAACAGGGGGACTGAAGCTTTCTTT; CDR3aa: CASSYNRGTEAFF
v_gene: TRBV5-5; abundance: .; j_gene: TRBJ2-2; d_gene: TRBD2; CDR3nt: TGTGCCAGCAGCTTGGGGACTAGCGGCCTGACCGGGGAGCTGTTTTTT; CDR3aa: CASSLGTSGLTGELFF
v_gene: TRBV7-9; abundance: .; j_gene: TRBJ2-7; d_gene: .; CDR3nt: TGTGCCAGCAGCTTAGGCCCCGGGAGCGTCTCCTACGAGCAGTACTTC; CDR3aa: CASSLGPGSVSYEQYF
v_gene: TRBV9; abundance: .; j_gene: TRBJ2-4; d_gene: TRBD2; CDR3nt: TGTGCCAGCAGCGTCACTAGCGGGAGGGCTAAAAACATTCAGTACTTC; CDR3aa: CASSVTSGRAKNIQYF
v_gene: TRBV5-1; abundance: .; j_gene: TRBJ2-3; d_gene: TRBD2; CDR3nt: TGCGCCAGCAACGGGCGGGAGGGGCAGTATTTT; CDR3aa: CASNGREGQYF
v_gene: TRBV27; abundance: .; j_gene: TRBJ2-7; d_gene: .; CDR3nt: TGTGCCAGCAGTCCGGGGATATACGAGCAGTACTTC; CDR3aa: CASSPGIYEQYF
v_gene: TRBV27; abundance: .; j_gene: TRBJ2-3; d_gene: TRBD2; CDR3nt: TGTGCCAGCGCATGGGGGGGGAGCACAGATACGCAGTATTTT; CDR3aa: CASAWGGSTDTQYF
v_gene: TRBV4-1; abundance: .; j_gene: TRBJ1-1; d_gene: TRBD1; CDR3nt: TGCGCCAGCAGCCAAGATCAGGGGGCATTGAACACTGAAGCTTTCTTT; CDR3aa: CASSQDQGALNTEAFF
v_gene: TRBV6-5; abundance: .; j_gene: TRBJ2-3; d_gene: .; CDR3nt: TGTGCCAGCGGGGGGACTGGTGGGACGGGGGATACGCAGTATTTT; CDR3aa: CASGGTGGTGDTQYF
v_gene: TRBV6-1; abundance: .; j_gene: TRBJ1-1; d_gene: .; CDR3nt: TGTGCCAGCAGTGAGTACAGTCTGAACACTGAAGCTTTCTTT; CDR3aa: CASSEYSLNTEAFF
v_gene: TRBV28; abundance: .; j_gene: TRBJ2-7; d_gene: .; CDR3nt: TGTGCCAGCAGTTTAGTAGGGGTCTACGAGCAGTACTTC; CDR3aa: CASSLVGVYEQYF
v_gene: TRBV9; abundance: .; j_gene: TRBJ2-2; d_gene: .; CDR3nt: TGTGCCAGCAGATCAACTTACACCGGGGAGCTGTTTTTT; CDR3aa: CASRSTYTGELFF
v_gene: TRBV14; abundance: .; j_gene: TRBJ2-7; d_gene: TRBD1; CDR3nt: TGTGCCAGCAGCGCTACAGGGGGCCACGAGCAGTACTTC; CDR3aa: CASSATGGHEQYF
v_gene: TRBV27; abundance: .; j_gene: TRBJ2-7; d_gene: .; CDR3nt: TGTGCCAGCAGTCTCACCGACTCGCCCGAGCAGTACTTC; CDR3aa: CASSLTDSPEQYF
v_gene: TRBV14; abundance: .; j_gene: TRBJ2-7; d_gene: .; CDR3nt: TGTGCCAGCAGCCAGGACAGAACCTACGAGCAGTACTTC; CDR3aa: CASSQDRTYEQYF
v_gene: TRBV6-1; abundance: .; j_gene: TRBJ2-7; d_gene: TRBD2; CDR3nt: TGTGCCAGCAGAGGACTAGCGGGAGCCTACGAGCAGTACTTC; CDR3aa: CASRGLAGAYEQYF
v_gene: TRBV19; abundance: once; j_gene: TRBJ2-7; d_gene: .; CDR3nt: TGTGCCAGTAGTATAGGAACCCCGAGCTACGAGCAGTACTTC; CDR3aa: CASSIGTPSYEQYF
v_gene: TRBV11-2; abundance: .; j_gene: TRBJ1-4; d_gene: .; CDR3nt: TGTGCCAGCAGCTTAGGGATAGTCCCGGGGACTAATGAAAAACTGTTTTTT; CDR3aa: CASSLGIVPGTNEKLFF
v_gene: TRBV5-1; abundance: .; j_gene: TRBJ2-1; d_gene: .; CDR3nt: TGCGCCAGCAGCTTCCGGGAGAAGGATGAGCAGTTCTTC; CDR3aa: CASSFREKDEQFF
v_gene: TRBV19; abundance: .; j_gene: TRBJ1-6; d_gene: TRBD1; CDR3nt: TGTGCCAGTAGTCGGACAGGGCTCTCACCCCTCCACTTT; CDR3aa: CASSRTGLSPLHF
v_gene: TRBV6-1; abundance: once; j_gene: TRBJ2-7; d_gene: .; CDR3nt: TGTGCCAGCAGTGAAGCGAGGACGAGGACGGGAGCCTACGAGCAGTACTTC; CDR3aa: CASSEARTRTGAYEQYF
v_gene: TRBV28; abundance: once; j_gene: TRBJ1-2; d_gene: TRBD1; CDR3nt: TGTGCCAGCAGTTTAGCAGGACAGGGGTTCAAGGGCTATGGCTACACCTTC; CDR3aa: CASSLAGQGFKGYGYTF
v_gene: TRBV7-8; abundance: once; j_gene: TRBJ1-1; d_gene: TRBD1; CDR3nt: TGTGCCAGCAGCTTAGTTGTAGGGACAGGTAGATGGCAGAACACTGAAGCTTTCTTT; CDR3aa: CASSLVVGTGRWQNTEAFF
v_gene: TRBV7-9; abundance: .; j_gene: TRBJ2-2; d_gene: TRBD1; CDR3nt: TGTGCCGGACATGGACAGGCCAACACCGGGGAGCTGTTTTTT; CDR3aa: CAGHGQANTGELFF
v_gene: TRBV27; abundance: .; j_gene: TRBJ2-1; d_gene: TRBD1; CDR3nt: TGTGCCAGCAGTTTATCCCCAGGACAGGCCGCCAACTCCTACAATGAGCAGTTCTTC; CDR3aa: CASSLSPGQAANSYNEQFF
v_gene: TRBV10-2; abundance: .; j_gene: TRBJ2-5; d_gene: .; CDR3nt: TGCGCCAGCAGTGAGTTGGATAGCGGAAAAGAGACCCAGTACTTC; CDR3aa: CASSELDSGKETQYF
v_gene: TRBV11-2; abundance: once; j_gene: TRBJ1-5; d_gene: .; CDR3nt: TGTGCCAGCAGCTTGGCAGGGAGCAATCAGCCCCAGCATTTT; CDR3aa: CASSLAGSNQPQHF
v_gene: TRBV20-1; abundance: few; j_gene: TRBJ1-2; d_gene: .; CDR3nt: TGCAGGCGGAACTATGGCTACACCTTC; CDR3aa: CRRNYGYTF
v_gene: TRBV9; abundance: .; j_gene: TRBJ2-3; d_gene: TRBD1; CDR3nt: TGTGCCAGCAGCGCCGGGACAGGGGATACGCAGTATTTT; CDR3aa: CASSAGTGDTQYF
v_gene: TRBV2; abundance: .; j_gene: TRBJ1-3; d_gene: .; CDR3nt: TGTGCCAGCAGTGAACATCTAAGCTCTGGAAACACCATATATTTT; CDR3aa: CASSEHLSSGNTIYF
v_gene: TRBV19; abundance: .; j_gene: TRBJ1-3; d_gene: .; CDR3nt: TGTGCCAGTAGTAGGATTGCGGATACTGGAAACACCATATATTTT; CDR3aa: CASSRIADTGNTIYF
v_gene: TRBV4-1; abundance: .; j_gene: TRBJ2-3; d_gene: TRBD2; CDR3nt: TGCGCCAGCAGCCAAGATCACCTAGCGGGAGCCACAGATACGCAGTATTTT; CDR3aa: CASSQDHLAGATDTQYF
v_gene: TRBV7-9; abundance: .; j_gene: TRBJ2-7; d_gene: TRBD1; CDR3nt: TGTGCCAGCAGCCCAAACTCGTGGACAGGGCCGTACGAGCAGTACTTC; CDR3aa: CASSPNSWTGPYEQYF